The 24 T cell receptor beta chains given below trace back to one sample, sequenced in a study of shared clonotypes between healthy human individuals. Only in-frame clones appear in the TCRdb table, and some are missing; sequencing was by immunoSEQ multiplex PCR. Among over a million clones, 75% to 85% were seen once, and the ten largest hold 0.55% to 0.7%. Sequencing was carried out using memory CD4+ T cells from PBMCs. Subset defined: CD45RA-negative fraction. All receptors come from a man aged 18 to 35 in good health. Some clones in this sample may be carry-over from other donors' samples.

This clone occurred many times. The chain links TRBV10-3 to TRBJ2-5; D perhaps matches TRBD2 (5 bases). Trimming removed 4 bases at V and 7 bases at J, with 16 bases between. CDR3 length: 14 amino acids. Germline V gene data show CDR1 as ENHRY and CDR2 as SYGVKD. CDR3: CAISAPQEAGTQYF. The CDR3 DNA reads TGTGCCATCAGTGCCCCCCAGGAGGCTGGGACCCAGTACTTC.

This clone has at least ten counts. The sample has other DNA sequences that encode this CDR3 too. In DNA, the CDR3 is TGTGCCAGCAGAAGTGGCGGGAGCAACATTCAGTACTTC. Protein sequence: CASRSGGSNIQYF. This rearrangement joins TRBV28 to TRBJ2-4; 7 nucleotides match TRBD2. Looked up from germline, CDR1 is MDHEN and CDR2 is SYDVKM. Unmatched junction bases numbered 6, after V lost 6 bases and J lost 7 bases. This CDR3 region has 13 residues.

The chain recombines TRBV7-2 with TRBJ1-2; 7 bases match TRBD1. This CDR3 region has 17 residues. Germline V gives CDR1 SGHTA, CDR2 FQGNSA. V shed 1 base, J shed 4 bases, and the junction held 12 bases outside the gene matches. The CDR3 here is CASSLGAADRDGYGYTF. Written as DNA, the CDR3 is TGTGCCAGCAGCTTAGGGGCGGCTGACAGGGATGGCTATGGCTACACCTTC.

The gene calls are TRBV6-6 and TRBJ2-5, with D possibly TRBD2 on 6 matching bases. Germline-derived CDR1 and CDR2 are MNHNY and SVGAGI (reference sequence). The CDR3 is 15 residues long. V was clipped by 0 bases and J by 3 bases, with 11 bases between them. Here the CDR3 reads CASSYSPGGEETQYF. The CDR3, as DNA: TGTGCCAGCAGTTACTCGCCGGGCGGGGAAGAGACCCAGTACTTC.

J is TRBJ1-3 and V is TRBV2; D unclear. The CDR3 length is 16 residues. The germline V gene encodes CDR1 SNHLY and CDR2 FYNNEI. Trimming took 4 bases from V and 0 from J, leaving 13 bases between them. The CDR3 DNA follows: TGTGCCAGCAGTGGAACCAGGACCATCTCTGGAAACACCATATATTTT. Its translation: CASSGTRTISGNTIYF. Full variable domain (missing parts from reference TRBV2 and TRBJ1-3): EPEVTQTPSHQVTQMGQEVILRCVPISNHLYFYWYRQILGQKVEFLVSFYNNEISEKSEIFDDQFSVERPDGSNFTLKIRSTKLEDSAMYFCASSGTRTISGNTIYFGEGSWLTVV.

Concerning this clone itself: The sample has other DNA sequences that encode this CDR3 too. This chain links TRBV7-3 with TRBJ1-1, with a tentative D call TRBD1 (6 bases). Trimming removed 5 bases at V and 4 bases at J, with 8 bases between. Germline assignment: CDR1 SGHTA and CDR2 FQGTGA. The CDR3 is 12 amino acids. The CDR3 DNA is TGTGCCAGCAGCCAAGGGGGCACTGAAGCTTTCTTT. Translated: CASSQGGTEAFF.

This clone appeared once. The genes are TRBV5-1 and TRBJ1-4, with 8 positions matching TRBD1. With V trimmed by 0 bases and J by 10 bases, 11 bases remained unmatched. From germline, CDR1 is SGHRS and CDR2 YFSETQ. The CDR3 consists of 16 residues. CDR3 in amino acids: CASSLAESLGQAKLFF. In DNA, the CDR3 is TGCGCCAGCAGCTTGGCCGAGAGTCTGGGACAGGCAAAACTGTTTTTT.

The chain carries TRBV7-9 and TRBJ2-1, with TRBD2 as a possible D gene (5 bases). The germline V gene encodes CDR1 SEHNR and CDR2 FQNEAQ (reference sequence). There are 14 residues in the CDR3. V lost 3 bases and J lost 15, with 21 bases in between. CDR3 protein: CASSFFTAEEEVFF. The CDR3 DNA is TGTGCCAGCAGCTTTTTTACGGCTGAGGAGGAGGTGTTCTTC.

The count of this clone is one. This chain joins TRBV29-1 and TRBJ2-2; possible D gene TRBD1, 5 bases. The germline gives CDR1 SQVTM, CDR2 ANQGSEA. With 7 bases removed from V and 4 bases from J, the gap between germline ends came to 13 bases. The CDR3 contains 13 residues. CDR3 amino acids: CSAVTTVTGELFF. CDR3 bases: TGCAGCGCCGTAACGACAGTCACCGGGGAGCTGTTTTTT.

This clone showed up just a few times. The CDR3 DNA sequence: TGTGCCAGCAGCCCCGCCGGACAGAGCTCCTACGAGCAGTACTTC. Amino acids: CASSPAGQSSYEQYF. This chain connects TRBV5-4 to TRBJ2-7; possible D gene TRBD1, 6 bases. This CDR3 is 15 amino acids long. Germline V gene lookup returns CDR1 SGHNT and CDR2 YYREEE (reference sequence). The V end lost 4 bases, the J end lost 0 bases, and 14 bases lay between the germline ends.

This chain links TRBV5-1 with TRBJ1-1, with unresolved D. V gave up 0 bases and J gave up 5 bases, with 8 bases separating them. The CDR3 consists of 13 residues. Germline V lookup: CDR1 SGHRS, CDR2 YFSETQ. CDR3 in amino acids: CASSLDTATEAFF. The DNA for the CDR3 is TGCGCCAGCAGCTTGGATACAGCGACTGAAGCTTTCTTT.

In the case of this clone: This may stem from a read error, because a much larger clone lies one nucleotide away. This sample also contains other DNA sequences that code for the same CDR3. J is TRBJ2-3 and V is TRBV6-5; D not certain. Trimming cost V 6 bases and J 1 base, with 14 bases left between them. Germline values: CDR1 MNHEY, CDR2 SVGAGI. This CDR3 spans 15 amino acids. The CDR3, as DNA: TGTGCCAGCAGGGTGTGGCACACTCGCACAGATACGCAGTATTTT. Encoded protein: CASRVWHTRTDTQYF.

The chain joins TRBV7-9 to TRBJ1-1, with D perhaps TRBD1 (5 bases). The V gene's germline CDR1 is SEHNR and CDR2 FQNEAQ (reference sequence). This CDR3 has 13 residues. The germline V and J ends were trimmed by 2 bases and 5 bases, with 9 bases remaining between them. CDR3 nucleotide sequence: TGTGCCAGCAGCTTAAGCAGGGAAACTGAAGCTTTCTTT. This sequence encodes CASSLSRETEAFF.

The chain couples TRBV5-1 to TRBJ2-5; 10 bases match TRBD2. This CDR3 contains 17 residues. Germline V gene lookup returns CDR1 SGHRS and CDR2 YFSETQ. Trimming removed 0 bases from V and 4 bases from J; junction bases left unmatched: 9. In DNA form, the CDR3 reads TGCGCCAGCAGCTTGGCGTCTGGGACTAGCGTCGGAGAGACCCAGTACTTC. Amino acids: CASSLASGTSVGETQYF.

Notes on this clone: Other nucleotide sequences in the sample specify the same CDR3. V is TRBV5-4 and J is TRBJ2-3, with 9 bases aligning to TRBD1. Germline CDR1 is SGHNT and CDR2 is YYREEE (reference sequence). CDR3 length: 14 residues. J gave up 1 base and V 6 bases, and 3 bases lay outside the gene matches. The CDR3: CASNRDRGTDTQYF. The CDR3 nucleotides read TGTGCCAGCAACCGGGACAGGGGCACAGATACGCAGTATTTT. Filled out from reference TRBV5-4 and TRBJ2-3, the complete variable domain reads ETGVTQSPTHLIKTRGQQVTLRCSSQSGHNTVSWYQQALGQGPQFIFQYYREEENGRGNFPPRFSGLQFPNYSSELNVNALELDDSALYLCASNRDRGTDTQYFGPGTRLTVL.

V usage is TRBV6-5 and J usage is TRBJ1-4; D ambiguous. V was clipped by 8 bases and J by 10 bases, with 11 bases between them. Germline V gene lookup returns CDR1 MNHEY and CDR2 SVGAGI. CDR3 size: 11 residues. The CDR3, as DNA: TGTGCCAGCTTTGGGCTCGGAAAACTGTTTTTT. Translated: CASFGLGKLFF.

V is TRBV6-6 and J is TRBJ2-2; 11 bases agree with TRBD1. Germline-derived CDR1 and CDR2 are MNHNY and SVGAGI (reference sequence). The length of the CDR3 is 14 residues. J gave up 5 bases and V 6 bases, and 2 bases lay outside the gene matches. The DNA for the CDR3 is TGTGCCAGCAGGGACAGGGGGCAAACCGGGGAGCTGTTTTTT. Its translation is CASRDRGQTGELFF.

This chain joins TRBV4-3 and TRBJ2-6, with unresolved D. This CDR3 contains 16 residues. Looked up from germline, CDR1 is LGHNA and CDR2 is YSLEER. V lost 4 bases and J lost 2, with 12 bases in between. The CDR3 sequence is CASSPNIAAGANVLTF. In DNA, the CDR3 is TGCGCCAGCAGCCCAAACATCGCAGCTGGGGCCAACGTCCTGACTTTC.

The rearrangement links TRBV27 to TRBJ2-7; no clear D. CDR3 size: 15 residues. The germline CDR1 and CDR2 sequences are MNHEY and SMNVEV (reference sequence). Trimming shortened V by 6 bases and J by 2 bases, and 17 bases separated the two germline ends. The CDR3 sequence: CASSREPAGAYEQYF. Here the CDR3 DNA reads TGTGCCAGCAGCCGAGAGCCGGCCGGAGCCTACGAGCAGTACTTC.

This chain links TRBV7-2 with TRBJ2-1; D is ambiguous. Germline V CDR1 and CDR2: SGHTA, FQGNSA. This CDR3 comprises 13 residues. The V end was cut by 0 bases, the J end by 5 bases, with 5 bases between. CDR3 nucleotides: TGTGCCAGCAGCTTAGCCCCCGACAATGAGCAGTTCTTC. It encodes CASSLAPDNEQFF.

The rearrangement links TRBV28 to TRBJ2-7; TRBD2 matches 7 bases. V shed 2 bases and J 5 bases; nucleotides not matched to a gene: 6. Germline-derived CDR1 and CDR2 are MDHEN and SYDVKM. This CDR3 spans 14 amino acids. The CDR3 DNA reads as TGTGCCAGCAGTTTAGGGACTACCCCCCACGAGCAGTACTTC. Amino acid sequence: CASSLGTTPHEQYF.

This clone was seen a single time. V is TRBV30 and J is TRBJ2-7, with 8 bases lining up with TRBD1. The junction had 16 bases not matched to a gene; V was cut back by 0 bases and J by 6 bases. Germline V gene sequence: CDR1 GTSNPN, CDR2 SVGIG (reference sequence). This CDR3 region has 17 residues. CDR3 bases: TGTGCCTGGAGTGTATTGTTTGTCGGGGGCAGGGGGCCCGAGCAGTACTTC. It is translated as CAWSVLFVGGRGPEQYF.

Note on this clone: Mismatch with germline at one junction end may stem from a read error. The V gene is TRBV6-1, the J gene TRBJ2-7; D ambiguous. Germline CDR1 MNHNS, CDR2 SASEGT. The CDR3 sequence is 10 residues long. DNA of the CDR3: TGTGCCAGCGGCTACTACGAGCGGTACTTC. This sequence encodes CASGYYERYF.

Concerning this clone: An end of the junction differs from the germline gene, which may be a read error. The rearrangement uses TRBV6-5 and TRBJ1-2; possible D gene TRBD1, 6 bases. The CDR3 spans 13 residues. In germline, CDR1 is MNHEY, CDR2 SVGAGI. The DNA of the CDR3 is TGTGCCAGCAGTAACTCAGGGGTCTATGGCTACACCTTC. This sequence encodes CASSNSGVYGYTF.